The 18 T cell receptor gamma chains below come from one sample, sequenced in a study of gamma-delta chains in newborns, infants, children. TCRdb redid clone calling on the reads using CATT. The sample's table shows 33 gamma-chain clones. The sample was blood, taken at baseline. These receptors were collected from a child who received the measles vaccine. This table probably holds off-target reads from a library built for another chain.

This clone appeared once. Because the CDR3's place on the DNA is in doubt, the DNA is left out and the CDR3 is given as listed by TCRdb. TRGV9 is the V gene, and the J gene was not called. Inclusive of both ends, the CDR3 amounts to 25 amino acids. Germline CDR1 GITISATS, CDR2 ISYDGTV (reference sequence). The CDR3 sequence is CACDTVLGSSWDTRQMFFGTGIKLF.

With the J gene uncalled, the V gene is TRGV9. CDR1 and CDR2 (germline): GITISATS, ISYDGTV (reference sequence). The CDR3 is 17 residues long. The CDR3 region is CACDTVAGGGLTAQLFF. Written as DNA, the CDR3 is TGTGCCTGTGACACCGTTGCTGGGGGGGGTTTGACAGCACAACTCTTCTTT.

This clone has a single count. No J gene was named, though the V gene is TRGV9. Germline-derived CDR1 and CDR2 are GITISATS and ISYDGTV (reference sequence). The CDR3 is 16 amino acids. The CDR3 region has the DNA TGTGCCTGTGACACCGTGGGGGGACCTTTGACAGCACAACTCTTCTTT. The encoded protein is CACDTVGGPLTAQLFF.

This clone was observed a single time. The J gene was not called, though the V gene is TRGV9. CDR1 is GITISATS and CDR2 is ISYDGTV in the germline V gene (reference sequence). This CDR3 contains 15 residues. DNA for the CDR3: TGTGCCTGTGACACTATACTGGGGGCGACAGCACAACTCTTCTTT. It yields the protein CACDTILGATAQLFF.

Note on this clone: It is unclear where the CDR3 begins or ends on the DNA, so no DNA is shown, and the CDR3 is as TCRdb lists it. The J gene was not called, though the V gene is TRGV9. Per germline, CDR1 GITISATS and CDR2 ISYDGTV (reference sequence). The CDR3 contains 27 residues when both ends are counted. The CDR3 sequence is CACDTVTGGFTSWDTRQMFFGTGIKLF.

For this clone: The limits of the CDR3 on the DNA are not certain, so only TCRdb's listed CDR3 is given. No J gene was named, though the V gene is TRGV9. Germline V lookup: CDR1 GITISATS, CDR2 ISYDGTV (reference sequence). Termini included, the CDR3 measures 25 amino acids. This chain's CDR3 is CACDGTVSFSWDTRQMFFGTGIKLF.

Worth noting for this clone: The limits of the CDR3 on the DNA are not certain, so only TCRdb's listed CDR3 is given. V gene TRGV9 was called; the J gene was not. A total of 26 residues make up the CDR3, ends included. Germline V gene data show CDR1 as GITISATS and CDR2 as ISYDGTV (reference sequence). This CDR3 is CAFNEYWGIPSWDTRQMFFGTGIKLF.

Here the V gene is TRGV9, but the J gene went uncalled. The length of the CDR3 is 15 residues. The V gene's germline CDR1 is GITISATS and CDR2 ISYDGTV (reference sequence). This chain's CDR3 is CACDEILGDTAQLFF. CDR3 in DNA: TGTGCCTGTGACGAAATACTGGGGGATACAGCACAACTCTTCTTT.

About this clone: No DNA is shown, since the ends of the CDR3 on it are uncertain; the CDR3 is the one TCRdb lists. The V segment is TRGV9, and no J call was made. The CDR3 has 26 amino acids, counting both end residues. The germline gives CDR1 GITISATS, CDR2 ISYDGTV (reference sequence). CDR3: CACDKNWGIRSWDSRQMFFGTGIKLF.

This clone appeared a single time. CDR3 residues: CACDILGDTAQLFF. In DNA form, the CDR3 reads TGTGCCTGTGACATACTGGGGGATACAGCACAACTCTTCTTT. The J segment was not called; the V segment is TRGV9. The CDR3 consists of 14 residues. Germline CDR1 is GITISATS and CDR2 is ISYDGTV (reference sequence).

This clone was found a few times. It is unclear where the CDR3 begins or ends on the DNA, so no DNA is shown, and the CDR3 is as TCRdb lists it. The J gene has no call, while the V gene is TRGV9. Germline assignment: CDR1 GITISATS and CDR2 ISYDGTV (reference sequence). The CDR3 totals 27 residues, both ends included. CDR3 amino acids: CACDALRGIRGSWDTRQMFFGTGIKLF.

About this clone itself: It is unclear where the CDR3 begins or ends on the DNA, so no DNA is shown, and the CDR3 is as TCRdb lists it. With the J gene uncalled, the V gene is TRGV9. The CDR3 extends over 27 residues, inclusive of both ends. Germline CDR1 reads GITISATS; CDR2 reads ISYDGTV (reference sequence). This chain's CDR3 is CACDPVLGDKSSWDTRQMFFGTGIKLF.

Notes on this clone: No DNA is shown, since the ends of the CDR3 on it are uncertain; the CDR3 is the one TCRdb lists. CDR3 loop: CACDTGGYGSSWDTRQMFFGTGIKLF. V gene assignment gives TRGV9, but the J gene was left uncalled. Germline CDR1 is GITISATS and CDR2 is ISYDGTV (reference sequence). Ends included, the CDR3 has 26 residues.

With respect to this clone: It is unclear where the CDR3 begins or ends on the DNA, so no DNA is shown, and the CDR3 is as TCRdb lists it. The J gene has no call, while the V gene is TRGV9. Germline CDR1 is GITISATS and CDR2 is ISYDGTV (reference sequence). The CDR3 is 26 residues long, ends included. This CDR3 is CACDTGGYLSSWDTRQMFFGTGIKLF.

Called V gene: TRGV9; the J gene was not called. Germline CDR1 is GITISATS and CDR2 is ISYDGTV (reference sequence). This CDR3 spans 16 amino acids. CDR3 region: CACDTLGDTGTAQLFF. CDR3 DNA sequence: TGTGCCTGTGACACCCTGGGGGATACCGGGACAGCACAACTCTTCTTT.

With regard to this clone: The limits of the CDR3 on the DNA are not certain, so only TCRdb's listed CDR3 is given. V gene TRGV9 was called; the J gene was not. Per germline, CDR1 GITISATS and CDR2 ISYDGTV (reference sequence). The CDR3 totals 26 residues, both ends included. This chain's CDR3 is CACDTVLGDTAWDTRQMFFGTGIKLF.

For the CDR3, the DNA is TGTGCCTGTGACACGGCCGCCGTAAGCTCCTGGGACACCCGACAGATGTTTTTCGAAACTGGCATCAAACTCTTC. Protein product: CACDTAAVSSWDTRQMFFETGIKLF. No J gene was assigned, while the V gene was called as TRGV9. Germline-derived CDR1 and CDR2 are GITISATS and ISYDGTV (reference sequence). CDR3 length: 25 amino acids.

Turning to this clone: The limits of the CDR3 on the DNA are not certain, so only TCRdb's listed CDR3 is given. V gene TRGV9 was called; the J gene was not. CDR1 and CDR2 (germline): GITISATS, ISYDGTV (reference sequence). The CDR3 has 28 amino acids, counting both end residues. The CDR3 protein is CAFCLDWGIPPSSWDTRQMFFGTGIKLF.